These T cell receptor beta chains were read from a single sample in a study of OX40 agonist ivuxolimab in advanced cancers. Assay used: immunoSEQ multiplex PCR; TCRdb lists only in-frame clones, some missing. The repertoire holds around 56,000 clones, more than 75% seen once, with 1.1% in the top ten. This specimen consisted of CD4+ or CD8+ T cells sorted from blood, obtained in a trial of the OX40 agonist ivuxolimab. These receptors were collected from an adult with an advanced solid tumor such as melanoma, head and neck, liver or kidney cancer. Both conserved end residues are part of each CDR3. D genes are given only for firm matches. Size values are once, few and many counts, or a class for expanded clones, and some rows have none.

j_gene: TRBJ1-1; v_gene: TRBV5-4; d_gene: -; abundance: once; CDR3nt: TGTGCCAGCAGCTCGAACTCCGAGACTGGGAACACTGAAGCTTTCTTT; CDR3aa: CASSSNSETGNTEAFF
j_gene: TRBJ1-1; v_gene: TRBV2; d_gene: -; abundance: few; CDR3nt: TGTGCCAGCAGTGACTGGGACACTGAAGCTTTCTTT; CDR3aa: CASSDWDTEAFF
j_gene: TRBJ2-3; v_gene: TRBV5-4; d_gene: TRBD2; abundance: -; CDR3nt: TGTGCCAGCAGCCCGGGACTAGCGGACTACACAGATACGCAGTATTTT; CDR3aa: CASSPGLADYTDTQYF
j_gene: TRBJ2-3; v_gene: TRBV6-5; d_gene: TRBD2; abundance: -; CDR3nt: TGTGCCAGCAGTGCGGGAGCTGGAGATACGCAGTATTTT; CDR3aa: CASSAGAGDTQYF
j_gene: TRBJ2-1; v_gene: TRBV7-2; d_gene: -; abundance: -; CDR3nt: TGTGCCAGCAGCCCCTCCTACAATGAGCAGTTCTTC; CDR3aa: CASSPSYNEQFF
j_gene: TRBJ2-7; v_gene: TRBV7-3; d_gene: -; abundance: few; CDR3nt: TGTGCCAGCAGCTTAAGTGGGGGAGTCTACGAGCAGTACTTC; CDR3aa: CASSLSGGVYEQYF
j_gene: TRBJ2-1; v_gene: TRBV6-6; d_gene: TRBD1; abundance: -; CDR3nt: TGTGCCAGCAGTTACGGAACACAGGGGTATGAGCAGTTCTTC; CDR3aa: CASSYGTQGYEQFF
j_gene: TRBJ2-7; v_gene: TRBV4-1; d_gene: TRBD2; abundance: -; CDR3nt: TGCGCCAGCAGCCAAGGCGCCGGGGAGGCGGGAGGCAAAGAGCAGTACTTC; CDR3aa: CASSQGAGEAGGKEQYF
j_gene: TRBJ1-5; v_gene: TRBV7-2; d_gene: -; abundance: -; CDR3nt: TGTGCCAGCAGCTTAGGAGGGTCGGGCAATCAGCCCCAGCATTTT; CDR3aa: CASSLGGSGNQPQHF
j_gene: TRBJ1-2; v_gene: TRBV25-1; d_gene: -; abundance: -; CDR3nt: TGTGCCAGCAGTCAAGCATGGGGGACCTACAACTATGGCTACACCTTC; CDR3aa: CASSQAWGTYNYGYTF
j_gene: TRBJ2-7; v_gene: TRBV4-3; d_gene: -; abundance: few; CDR3nt: TGCGCCAGCAGCCAAGATTGGGGAAGGCAATCTCAGCAGTACTTC; CDR3aa: CASSQDWGRQSQQYF
j_gene: TRBJ2-1; v_gene: TRBV7-8; d_gene: -; abundance: -; CDR3nt: TGTGCCAGCAGCTTAAATGGCAATGAGCAGTTCTTC; CDR3aa: CASSLNGNEQFF
j_gene: TRBJ2-6; v_gene: TRBV12-5; d_gene: -; abundance: -; CDR3nt: TGTGCTAGTGGTACAGATGCAGGACAAAGTCGGGCCAACGTCCTGACTTTC; CDR3aa: CASGTDAGQSRANVLTF
j_gene: TRBJ2-5; v_gene: TRBV11-2; d_gene: -; abundance: -; CDR3nt: TGTGCCAGCAGCACTCGCGTCGGGGGTGTGACAGGGTTGGAGACCCAGTACTTC; CDR3aa: CASSTRVGGVTGLETQYF
j_gene: TRBJ1-3; v_gene: TRBV4-3; d_gene: -; abundance: -; CDR3nt: TGCGCCAGCAGCCAAGAGACTGAAGAAGTGGGGTTGCACACCATATATTTT; CDR3aa: CASSQETEEVGLHTIYF
j_gene: TRBJ2-1; v_gene: TRBV7-9; d_gene: -; abundance: -; CDR3nt: TGTGCCAGCAGCTGGAGCATGGGGGGAGTCAATGAGCAGTTCTTC; CDR3aa: CASSWSMGGVNEQFF
j_gene: TRBJ2-1; v_gene: TRBV10-1; d_gene: -; abundance: -; CDR3nt: TGCGCCAGCAGTGACCCGGCGGAGTCCTACAATGAGCAGTTCTTC; CDR3aa: CASSDPAESYNEQFF
j_gene: TRBJ2-3; v_gene: TRBV10-1; d_gene: -; abundance: -; CDR3nt: TGCGCCAGCAGTGAGTCGGTGGAGGCAGATACGCAGTATTTT; CDR3aa: CASSESVEADTQYF
j_gene: TRBJ2-7; v_gene: TRBV11-2; d_gene: -; abundance: -; CDR3nt: TGTGCCACCGCACAGGATTACGAGCAGTACTTC; CDR3aa: CATAQDYEQYF
j_gene: TRBJ1-5; v_gene: TRBV19; d_gene: -; abundance: -; CDR3nt: TGTGCCAGTAGTATAGAGCTGCATCAGCCCCAGCATTTT; CDR3aa: CASSIELHQPQHF
j_gene: TRBJ2-7; v_gene: TRBV19; d_gene: -; abundance: -; CDR3nt: TGTGCCAGTAGGCCCTCGACAGAGGCGGATTGGGAGCAGTACTTC; CDR3aa: CASRPSTEADWEQYF
j_gene: TRBJ2-7; v_gene: TRBV7-2; d_gene: -; abundance: few; CDR3nt: TGTGCCAGCAGCTTAGTCCCCGGATCCTACGAGCAGTACTTC; CDR3aa: CASSLVPGSYEQYF
j_gene: TRBJ2-3; v_gene: TRBV5-1; d_gene: -; abundance: -; CDR3nt: TGCGCCAGCAGCTTGGCCGAGACAGATACGCAGTATTTT; CDR3aa: CASSLAETDTQYF
j_gene: TRBJ1-2; v_gene: TRBV11-2; d_gene: TRBD1; abundance: once; CDR3nt: TGTGCCAGCAGCTTAAGCAACAGGGGGCAAGCCTATGGCTACACCTTC; CDR3aa: CASSLSNRGQAYGYTF
j_gene: TRBJ1-3; v_gene: TRBV5-6; d_gene: -; abundance: -; CDR3nt: TGTGCCAGCAGCACCGGGACATTACCTGGAAACACCATATATTTT; CDR3aa: CASSTGTLPGNTIYF
j_gene: TRBJ1-2; v_gene: TRBV7-2; d_gene: -; abundance: -; CDR3nt: TGTGCCAGCACCCTGGACGATCCCCAGGAGGGCTACACCTTC; CDR3aa: CASTLDDPQEGYTF
j_gene: TRBJ2-2; v_gene: TRBV11-3; d_gene: -; abundance: once; CDR3nt: TGTGCCAGCAGCTTACAGGGAATTACCGGGGAGCTGTTTTTT; CDR3aa: CASSLQGITGELFF
j_gene: TRBJ2-5; v_gene: TRBV18; d_gene: -; abundance: -; CDR3nt: TGTGCCAGCTCACCGAATCCCAAAGAGACCCAGTACTTC; CDR3aa: CASSPNPKETQYF
j_gene: TRBJ2-1; v_gene: TRBV5-5; d_gene: -; abundance: -; CDR3nt: TGTGCCAGCAGCTTGGATCCGGGGGCAAACAATGAGCAGTTCTTC; CDR3aa: CASSLDPGANNEQFF
j_gene: TRBJ2-1; v_gene: TRBV15; d_gene: -; abundance: -; CDR3nt: TGTGCCACCAGCAACCAGGGGGGAACCTACAATGAGCAGTTCTTC; CDR3aa: CATSNQGGTYNEQFF